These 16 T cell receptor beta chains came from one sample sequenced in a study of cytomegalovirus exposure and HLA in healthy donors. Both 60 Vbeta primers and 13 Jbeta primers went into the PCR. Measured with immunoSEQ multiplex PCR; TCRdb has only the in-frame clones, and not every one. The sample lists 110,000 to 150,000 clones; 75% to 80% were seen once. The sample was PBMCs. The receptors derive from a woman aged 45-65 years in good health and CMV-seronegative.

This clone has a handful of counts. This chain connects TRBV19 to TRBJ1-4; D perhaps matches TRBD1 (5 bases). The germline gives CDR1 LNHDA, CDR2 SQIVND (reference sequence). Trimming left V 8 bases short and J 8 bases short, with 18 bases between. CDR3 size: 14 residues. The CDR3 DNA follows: TGTGCCAGTTCAAACTCGGGGGTACAAGAAAAACTGTTTTTT. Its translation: CASSNSGVQEKLFF.

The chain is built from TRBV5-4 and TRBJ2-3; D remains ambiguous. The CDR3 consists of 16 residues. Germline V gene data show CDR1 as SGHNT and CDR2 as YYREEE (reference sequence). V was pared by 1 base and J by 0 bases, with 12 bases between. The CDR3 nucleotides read TGTGCCAGCAGCTTGCCCCCTCAAGCTAGCACAGATACGCAGTATTTT. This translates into CASSLPPQASTDTQYF.

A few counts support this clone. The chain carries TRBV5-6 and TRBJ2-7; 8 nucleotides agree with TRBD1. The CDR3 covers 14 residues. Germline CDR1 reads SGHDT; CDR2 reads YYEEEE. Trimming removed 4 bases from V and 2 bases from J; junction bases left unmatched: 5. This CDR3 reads CASSPGTGAYEQYF. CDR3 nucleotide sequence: TGTGCCAGCAGCCCCGGGACAGGAGCCTACGAGCAGTACTTC.

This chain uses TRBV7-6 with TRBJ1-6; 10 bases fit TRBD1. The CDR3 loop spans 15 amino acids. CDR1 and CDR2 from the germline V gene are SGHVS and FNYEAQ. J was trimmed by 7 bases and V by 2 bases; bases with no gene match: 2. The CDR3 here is CASSLRTGGNSPLHF. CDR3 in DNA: TGTGCCAGCAGCTTACGGACAGGGGGAAATTCACCCCTCCACTTT.

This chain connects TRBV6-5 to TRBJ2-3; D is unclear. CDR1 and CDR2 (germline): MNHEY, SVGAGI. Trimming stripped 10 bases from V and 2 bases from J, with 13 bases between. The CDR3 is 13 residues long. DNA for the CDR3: TGTGCCATCAAACAGATTAACACAGATACGCAGTATTTT. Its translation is CAIKQINTDTQYF.

The CDR3 sequence: CASSLRQAGYEQYF. The CDR3 DNA is TGCGCCAGCAGCTTGAGACAGGCCGGCTACGAGCAGTACTTC. The J gene is TRBJ2-7, the V gene TRBV5-1; D may be TRBD1 (6 bases). Germline lookup yields CDR1 SGHRS and CDR2 YFSETQ. CDR3 size: 14 residues. The V end was cut by 1 base, the J end by 3 bases, with 11 bases between. Full variable domain (rest looked up from reference TRBV5-1 and TRBJ2-7): KAGVTQTPRYLIKTRGQQVTLSCSPISGHRSVSWYQQTPGQGLQFLFEYFSETQRNKGNFPGRFSGRQFSNSRSEMNVSTLELGDSALYLCASSLRQAGYEQYFGPGTRLTVT.

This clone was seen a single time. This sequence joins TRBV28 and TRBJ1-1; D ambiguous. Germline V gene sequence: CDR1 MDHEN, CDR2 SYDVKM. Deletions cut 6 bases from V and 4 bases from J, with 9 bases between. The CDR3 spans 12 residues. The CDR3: CASSPLSTEAFF. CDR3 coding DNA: TGTGCCAGCAGCCCCCTTAGCACTGAAGCTTTCTTT.

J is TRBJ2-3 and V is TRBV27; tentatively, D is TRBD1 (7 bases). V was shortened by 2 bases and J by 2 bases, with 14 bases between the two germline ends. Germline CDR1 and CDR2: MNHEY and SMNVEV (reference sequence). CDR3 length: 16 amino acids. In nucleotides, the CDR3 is TGTGCCAGCAGTTTACACCCCAGGGGGGACACAGATACGCAGTATTTT. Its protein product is CASSLHPRGDTDTQYF.

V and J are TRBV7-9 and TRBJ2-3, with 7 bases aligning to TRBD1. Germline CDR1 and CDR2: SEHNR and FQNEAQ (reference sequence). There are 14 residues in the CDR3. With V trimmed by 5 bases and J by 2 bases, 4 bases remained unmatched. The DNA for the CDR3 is TGTGCCAGCAGCCACAGGGGACACACAGATACGCAGTATTTT. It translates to CASSHRGHTDTQYF.

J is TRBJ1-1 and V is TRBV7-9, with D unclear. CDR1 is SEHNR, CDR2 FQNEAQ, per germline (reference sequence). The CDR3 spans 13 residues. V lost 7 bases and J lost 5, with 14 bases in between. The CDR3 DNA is TGTGCCAGCACCCCTACCACGTATACTGAAGCTTTCTTT. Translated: CASTPTTYTEAFF.

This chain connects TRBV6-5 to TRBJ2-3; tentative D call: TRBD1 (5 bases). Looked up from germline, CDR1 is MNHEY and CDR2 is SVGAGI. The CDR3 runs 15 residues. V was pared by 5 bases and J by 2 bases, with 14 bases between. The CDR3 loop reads CASSPRPGNTDTQYF. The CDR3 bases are TGTGCCAGCAGTCCTCGACCAGGGAACACAGATACGCAGTATTTT.

The CDR3 loop is CASSQDGGGSYNEQFF. Here the CDR3 DNA reads TGTGCCAGCAGCCAAGATGGCGGGGGCTCCTACAATGAGCAGTTCTTC. This chain uses TRBV4-2 with TRBJ2-1, with 7 bases lining up with TRBD2. Germline V gene data show CDR1 as LGHNA and CDR2 as YNFKEQ. V gave up 0 bases and J gave up 0 bases; unmatched junction bases: 2. The CDR3 runs 16 residues.

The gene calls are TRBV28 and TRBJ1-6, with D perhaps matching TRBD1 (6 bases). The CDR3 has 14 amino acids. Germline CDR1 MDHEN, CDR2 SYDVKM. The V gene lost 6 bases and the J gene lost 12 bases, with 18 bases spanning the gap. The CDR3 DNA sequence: TGTGCCAGCAGGTCGACAGGTGGAAAGGGACCCCTCCACTTT. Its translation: CASRSTGGKGPLHF.

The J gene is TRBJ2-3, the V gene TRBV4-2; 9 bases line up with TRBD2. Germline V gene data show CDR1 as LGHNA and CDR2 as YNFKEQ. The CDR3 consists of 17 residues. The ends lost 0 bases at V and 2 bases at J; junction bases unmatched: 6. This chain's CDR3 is CASSQEWSGGFTDTQYF. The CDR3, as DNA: TGTGCCAGCAGCCAAGAATGGAGCGGGGGGTTCACAGATACGCAGTATTTT.

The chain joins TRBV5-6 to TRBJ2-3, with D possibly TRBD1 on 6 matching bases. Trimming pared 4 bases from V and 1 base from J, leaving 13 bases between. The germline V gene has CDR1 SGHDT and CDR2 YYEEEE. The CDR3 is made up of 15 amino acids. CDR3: CASSPRGSGTDTQYF. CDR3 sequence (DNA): TGTGCCAGCAGCCCCAGGGGCTCGGGCACAGATACGCAGTATTTT.

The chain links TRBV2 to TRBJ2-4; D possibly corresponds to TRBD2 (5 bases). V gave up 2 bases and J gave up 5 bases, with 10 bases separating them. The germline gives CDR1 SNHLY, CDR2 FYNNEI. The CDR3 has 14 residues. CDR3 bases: TGTGCCAGCAGTGAAAGGCGGGCACAAAACATTCAGTACTTC. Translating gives CASSERRAQNIQYF.